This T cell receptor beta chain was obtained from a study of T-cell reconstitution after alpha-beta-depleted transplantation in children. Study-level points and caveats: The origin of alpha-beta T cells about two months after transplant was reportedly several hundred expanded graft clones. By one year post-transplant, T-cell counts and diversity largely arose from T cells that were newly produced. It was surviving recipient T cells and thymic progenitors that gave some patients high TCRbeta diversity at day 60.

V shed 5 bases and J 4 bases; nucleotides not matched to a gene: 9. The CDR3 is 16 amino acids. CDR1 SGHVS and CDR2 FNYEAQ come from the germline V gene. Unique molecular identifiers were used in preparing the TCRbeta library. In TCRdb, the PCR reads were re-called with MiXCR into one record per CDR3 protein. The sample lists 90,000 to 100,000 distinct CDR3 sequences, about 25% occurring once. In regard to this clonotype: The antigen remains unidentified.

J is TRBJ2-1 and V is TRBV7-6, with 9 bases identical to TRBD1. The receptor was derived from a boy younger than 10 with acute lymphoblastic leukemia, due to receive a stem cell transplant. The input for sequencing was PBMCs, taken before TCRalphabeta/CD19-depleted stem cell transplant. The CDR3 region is CASSATGTGLYNEQFF. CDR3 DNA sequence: TGTGCCAGCAGCGCCACCGGGACAGGGCTATACAATGAGCAGTTCTTC. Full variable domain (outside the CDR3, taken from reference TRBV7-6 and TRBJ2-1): GAGVSQSPRYKVTKRGQDVALRCDPISGHVSLYWYRQALGQGPEFLTYFNYEAQQDKSGLPNDRFSAERPEGSISTLTIQRTEQRDSAMYRCASSATGTGLYNEQFFGPGTRLTVL.